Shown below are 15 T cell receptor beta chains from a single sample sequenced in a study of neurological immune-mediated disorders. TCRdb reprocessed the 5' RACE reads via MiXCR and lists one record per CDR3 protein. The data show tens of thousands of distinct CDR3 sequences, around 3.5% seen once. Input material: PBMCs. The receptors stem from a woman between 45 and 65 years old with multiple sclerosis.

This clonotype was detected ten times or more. CDR3 amino acids: CASSQGRPRQFF. In DNA form, the CDR3 reads TGTGCCAGCAGTCAGGGCCGACCCCGTCAGTTCTTC. This chain connects TRBV6-2 or TRBV6-3 to TRBJ2-1, with D perhaps TRBD1 (5 bases). Trimming pared 5 bases from V and 13 bases from J, leaving 15 bases between. This CDR3 contains 12 residues. The germline V gene has CDR1 MNHEY and CDR2 SVGEGT.

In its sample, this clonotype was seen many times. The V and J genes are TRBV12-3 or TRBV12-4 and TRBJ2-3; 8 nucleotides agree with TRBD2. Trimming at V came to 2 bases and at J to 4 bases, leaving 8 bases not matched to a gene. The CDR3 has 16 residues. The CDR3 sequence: CASSLQSGGPADTQYF. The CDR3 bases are TGTGCCAGCAGTTTACAGTCGGGGGGGCCGGCAGATACGCAGTATTTT.

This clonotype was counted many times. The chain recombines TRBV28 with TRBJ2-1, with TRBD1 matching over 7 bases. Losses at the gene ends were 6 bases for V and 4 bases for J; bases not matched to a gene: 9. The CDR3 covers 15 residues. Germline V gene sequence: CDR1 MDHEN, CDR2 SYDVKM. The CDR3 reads CASSLQGPIYNEQFF. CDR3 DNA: TGTGCCAGCAGCCTACAGGGGCCCATTTACAATGAGCAGTTCTTC.

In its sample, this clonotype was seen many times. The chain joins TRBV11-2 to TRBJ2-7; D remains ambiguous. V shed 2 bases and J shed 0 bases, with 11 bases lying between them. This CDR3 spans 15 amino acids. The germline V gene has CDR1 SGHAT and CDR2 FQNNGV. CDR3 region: CASSLPRQISYEQYF. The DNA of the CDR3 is TGTGCCAGCAGCTTACCACGCCAAATCTCCTACGAGCAGTACTTC. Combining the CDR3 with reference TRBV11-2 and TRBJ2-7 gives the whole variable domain EAGVAQSPRYKIIEKRQSVAFWCNPISGHATLYWYQQILGQGPKLLIQFQNNGVVDDSQLPKDRFSAERLKGVDSTLKIQPAKLEDSAVYLCASSLPRQISYEQYFGPGTRLTVT.

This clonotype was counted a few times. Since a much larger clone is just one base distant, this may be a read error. The CDR3 is CASSYSGGRMNTAAFF. Written as DNA, the CDR3 is TGTGCCAGCAGTTACTCGGGAGGACGTATGAACACTGCAGCTTTCTTT. This chain links TRBV6-2 or TRBV6-3 with TRBJ1-1; D unclear. The CDR3 is 16 amino acids. From germline, CDR1 is MNHEY and CDR2 SVGEGT.

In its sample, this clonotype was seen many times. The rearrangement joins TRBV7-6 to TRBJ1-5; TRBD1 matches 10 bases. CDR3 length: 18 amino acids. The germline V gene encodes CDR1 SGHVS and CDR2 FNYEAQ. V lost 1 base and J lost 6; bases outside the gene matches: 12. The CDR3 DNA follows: TGTGCCAGCAGCTTAGTAGCCCCCGGGACAGGGGAAAGTCAGCCCCAGCATTTT. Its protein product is CASSLVAPGTGESQPQHF.

The CDR3, as DNA: TGTGCCAGCATTCCCACAGAGAACCTTAACTATGGCTACACCTTC. Amino acids: CASIPTENLNYGYTF. The J gene is TRBJ1-2, the V gene TRBV6-1, with D hard to call. The CDR3 consists of 15 residues. V gave up 7 bases and J gave up 1 base, with 16 bases separating them. Germline V lookup: CDR1 MNHNS, CDR2 SASEGT.

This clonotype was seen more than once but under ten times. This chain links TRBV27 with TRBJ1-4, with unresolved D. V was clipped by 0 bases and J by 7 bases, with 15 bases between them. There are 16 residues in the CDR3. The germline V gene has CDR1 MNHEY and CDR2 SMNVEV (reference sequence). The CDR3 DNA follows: TGTGCCAGCAGTTTATCGAGCCCCCTGGAGCGTGAAAAACTGTTTTTT. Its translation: CASSLSSPLEREKLFF.

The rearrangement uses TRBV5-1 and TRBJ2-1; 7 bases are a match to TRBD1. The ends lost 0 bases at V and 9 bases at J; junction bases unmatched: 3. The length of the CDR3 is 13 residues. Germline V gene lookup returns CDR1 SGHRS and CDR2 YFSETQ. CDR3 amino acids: CASSLVGGPEQFF. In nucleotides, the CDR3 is TGCGCCAGCAGCTTGGTAGGGGGCCCTGAGCAGTTCTTC.

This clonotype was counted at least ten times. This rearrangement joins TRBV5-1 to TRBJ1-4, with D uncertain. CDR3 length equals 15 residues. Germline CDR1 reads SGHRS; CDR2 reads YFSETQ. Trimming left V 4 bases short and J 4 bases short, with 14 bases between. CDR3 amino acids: CASSRQAGYNEKLFF. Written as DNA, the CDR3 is TGCGCCAGCAGCCGCCAAGCAGGATATAATGAAAAACTGTTTTTT.

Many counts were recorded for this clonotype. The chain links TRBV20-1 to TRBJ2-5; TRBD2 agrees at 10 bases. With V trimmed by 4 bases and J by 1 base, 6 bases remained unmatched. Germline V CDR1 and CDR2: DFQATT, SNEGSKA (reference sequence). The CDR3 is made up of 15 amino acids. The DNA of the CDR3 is TGCAGTGCTAAACTAGCGGGGAGATTCCAAGAGACCCAGTACTTC. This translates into CSAKLAGRFQETQYF.

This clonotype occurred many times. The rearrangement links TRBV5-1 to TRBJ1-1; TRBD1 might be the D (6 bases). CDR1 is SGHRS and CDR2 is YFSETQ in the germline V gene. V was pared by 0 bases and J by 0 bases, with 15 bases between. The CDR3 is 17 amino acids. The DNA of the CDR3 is TGCGCCAGCAGCTTGGATGGGGGGCGAGGGCTGAACACTGAAGCTTTCTTT. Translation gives CASSLDGGRGLNTEAFF. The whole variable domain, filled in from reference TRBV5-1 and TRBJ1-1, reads KAGVTQTPRYLIKTRGQQVTLSCSPISGHRSVSWYQQTPGQGLQFLFEYFSETQRNKGNFPGRFSGRQFSNSRSEMNVSTLELGDSALYLCASSLDGGRGLNTEAFFGQGTRLTVV.

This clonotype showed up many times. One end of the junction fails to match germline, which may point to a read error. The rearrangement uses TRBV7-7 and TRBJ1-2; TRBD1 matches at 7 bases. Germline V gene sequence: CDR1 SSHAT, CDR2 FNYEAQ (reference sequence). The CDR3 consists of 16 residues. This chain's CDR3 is CASSKRDSSANYGYTF. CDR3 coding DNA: TGTGCTAGCAGCAAAAGGGACAGCTCAGCTAACTATGGCTACACCTTC. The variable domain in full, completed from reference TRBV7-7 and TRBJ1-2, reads GAGVSQSPRYKVTKRGQDVTLRCDPISSHATLYWYQQALGQGPEFLTYFNYEAQPDKSGLPSDRFSAERPEGSISTLTIQRTEQRDSAMYRCASSKRDSSANYGYTFGSGTRLTVV.

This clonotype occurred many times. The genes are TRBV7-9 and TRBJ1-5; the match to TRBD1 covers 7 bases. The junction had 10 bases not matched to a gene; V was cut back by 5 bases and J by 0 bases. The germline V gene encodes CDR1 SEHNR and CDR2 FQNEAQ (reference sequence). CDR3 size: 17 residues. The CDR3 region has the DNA TGTGCCAGCAGCAAAACAGTGACAGGGCATAGCAATCAGCCCCAGCATTTT. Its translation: CASSKTVTGHSNQPQHF.

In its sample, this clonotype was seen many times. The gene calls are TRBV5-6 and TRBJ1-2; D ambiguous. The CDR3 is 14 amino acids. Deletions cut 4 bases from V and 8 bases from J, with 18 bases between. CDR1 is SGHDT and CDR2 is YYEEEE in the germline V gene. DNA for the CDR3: TGTGCCAGCAGCCTGGGCCGCCTGGTAGGCGGCTACACCTTC. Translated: CASSLGRLVGGYTF.